A selection of T cell receptor beta chains follows, all from one sample in a study of identical twins. TCRdb re-called the 5' RACE reads through MiXCR, storing one row per CDR3 protein. This table has about 480,000 distinct CDR3 sequences, 14% appearing once. This same sample was also part of a study on yellow fever vaccine responses in identical twins.

The material sequenced was CD4+ T cells sorted from blood. Every receptor here comes from a woman in her late teens or twenties in good health. Each CDR3 is given with its conserved first and last residue. The D gene is left open where the match is weak. Some rows have no size entry. The others give once, few or many, or a class for an expanded clone.

J gene	V gene	clone size	D gene	CDR3 DNA	CDR3 protein
TRBJ2-2	TRBV19	few	NA	TGTGCCAGTAGTATACTCGGGGGGCAGGGCACCGGGGAGCTGTTTTTT	CASSILGGQGTGELFF
TRBJ2-5	TRBV5-1	few	TRBD2	TGCGCCAGCAGATCGGGAGGACTCCAAGAGACCCAGTACTTC	CASRSGGLQETQYF
TRBJ1-5	TRBV6-1	few	TRBD1	TGTGCCAGCAGAGCGACAGGGGAGAAGCCCCAGCATTTT	CASRATGEKPQHF
TRBJ1-1	TRBV7-3	NA	NA	TGTGCCAGCAGCTCCCGGGGCGGTATGGAAGCTTTCTTT	CASSSRGGMEAFF
TRBJ2-5	TRBV7-2	few	NA	TGTGCCAGCAGCTTCGACCGGTTCGGGGCCCAGTACTTC	CASSFDRFGAQYF
TRBJ1-1	TRBV6-2/TRBV6-3	NA	TRBD1	TGTGCCAGCAGTCTGCGGACAGGTGGTTCGGTTGAAGCTTTCTTT	CASSLRTGGSVEAFF
TRBJ2-7	TRBV4-3	few	TRBD1	TGCGCCAGCAGCCAAGATCCGGGACAGGGGGTTTACGAGCAGTACTTC	CASSQDPGQGVYEQYF
TRBJ2-1	TRBV11-2	NA	NA	TGTGCCAGCAGATTAAGACCCCTTATGAATGAGCAGTTCTTC	CASRLRPLMNEQFF
TRBJ2-2	TRBV29-1	many	NA	TGCAGCGTTGCGAACACCGGGGAGCTGTTTTTT	CSVANTGELFF
TRBJ2-1	TRBV7-9	NA	TRBD2	TGTGCCAGCAGCTCAGGGACTAGCGCGTTCAATGAGCAGTTCTTC	CASSSGTSAFNEQFF
TRBJ2-5	TRBV7-6	few	TRBD1	TGTGCCAGCAGCCCCCAGACAGGGAGATTGGAGACCCAGTACTTC	CASSPQTGRLETQYF
TRBJ2-2	TRBV7-3	NA	NA	TGTGCCAGCAGCTTGGGAGCGATTCACGGGGAGCTGTTTTTT	CASSLGAIHGELFF
TRBJ2-7	TRBV15	NA	NA	TGTGCCACCAGCAGAGATCGGCAGGGGAAGGACGAGCAGTACTTC	CATSRDRQGKDEQYF
TRBJ1-5	TRBV6-2/TRBV6-3	many	NA	TGTGCCAGCAGTCAAGTTTTGGGCGAAAATGTTCAGCCCCAGCATTTT	CASSQVLGENVQPQHF
TRBJ2-1	TRBV27	NA	TRBD2	TGTGCCAGCAGTCCCATTACAGCGGGAGGCTACAATGAGCAGTTCTTC	CASSPITAGGYNEQFF
TRBJ2-7	TRBV9	many	NA	TGTGCCAGCAGCGTACAGTCGTTCGGCGAGCAGTACTTC	CASSVQSFGEQYF
TRBJ2-1	TRBV6-2/TRBV6-3	NA	TRBD1	TGTGCCAGCAGTTACTTTCGCGCAGGGGGCTCCTACAATGAGCAGTTCTTC	CASSYFRAGGSYNEQFF
TRBJ2-5	TRBV29-1	NA	NA	TGCAGCGTTCAATATACAGGGTTCAGGACCCAGTACTTC	CSVQYTGFRTQYF
TRBJ2-3	TRBV4-3	many	NA	TGCGCCAGCAGCCAAGATCACTCGGACATCGATACGCAGTATTTT	CASSQDHSDIDTQYF
TRBJ2-1	TRBV7-3	NA	TRBD2	TGTGCCAGCAGCCTCGCCGGGACTAGCGCCTCTGAGCAGTTCTTC	CASSLAGTSASEQFF
TRBJ2-3	TRBV12-3/TRBV12-4	few	TRBD2	TGTGCCAGCAGTTTAAGCGGGAGGGCCAAAGATACGCAGTATTTT	CASSLSGRAKDTQYF
TRBJ2-3	TRBV5-1	few	TRBD2	TGCGCCAGCAGCTTTAAGGCGGGGGAGGGACCAGATACGCAGTATTTT	CASSFKAGEGPDTQYF
TRBJ2-3	TRBV6-5	few	NA	TGTGCCAGCAGTTCCCGGACTTTAACCACAGATACGCAGTATTTT	CASSSRTLTTDTQYF